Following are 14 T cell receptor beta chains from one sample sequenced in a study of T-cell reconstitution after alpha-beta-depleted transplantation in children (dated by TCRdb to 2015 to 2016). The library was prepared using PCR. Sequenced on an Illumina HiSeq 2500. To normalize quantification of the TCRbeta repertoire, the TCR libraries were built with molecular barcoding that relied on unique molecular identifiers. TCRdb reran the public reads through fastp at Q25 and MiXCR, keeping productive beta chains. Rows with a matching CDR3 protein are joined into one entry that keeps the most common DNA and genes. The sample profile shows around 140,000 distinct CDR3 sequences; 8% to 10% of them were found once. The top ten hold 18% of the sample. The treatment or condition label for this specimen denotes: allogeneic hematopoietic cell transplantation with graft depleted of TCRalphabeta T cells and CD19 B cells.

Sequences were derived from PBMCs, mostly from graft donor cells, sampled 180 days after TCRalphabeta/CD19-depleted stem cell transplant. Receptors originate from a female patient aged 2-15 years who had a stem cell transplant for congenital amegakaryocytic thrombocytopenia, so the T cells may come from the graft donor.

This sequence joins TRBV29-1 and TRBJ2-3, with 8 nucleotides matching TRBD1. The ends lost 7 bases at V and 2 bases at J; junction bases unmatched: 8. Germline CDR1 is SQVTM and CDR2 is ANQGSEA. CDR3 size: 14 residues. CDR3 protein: CSAEGQAATDTQYF. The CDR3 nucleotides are TGCAGCGCAGAGGGACAGGCGGCCACAGATACGCAGTATTTT.

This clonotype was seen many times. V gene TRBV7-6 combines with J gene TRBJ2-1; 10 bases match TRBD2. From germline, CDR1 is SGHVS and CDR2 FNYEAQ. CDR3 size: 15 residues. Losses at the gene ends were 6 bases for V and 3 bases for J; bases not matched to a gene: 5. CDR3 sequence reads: CASRPTSGNYNEQFF. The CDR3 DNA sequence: TGTGCCAGCAGGCCTACTAGCGGGAACTACAATGAGCAGTTCTTC.

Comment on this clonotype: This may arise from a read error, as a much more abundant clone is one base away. Here the CDR3 reads CASSFTAGASGELFF. DNA of the CDR3: TGTGCCAGCAGCTTCACAGCGGGCGCATCCGGGGAGCTGTTTTTT. V usage is TRBV7-6 and J usage is TRBJ2-2; weak D call: TRBD2 (6 bases). The CDR3 is 15 residues long. Germline CDR1 SGHVS, CDR2 FNYEAQ. V dropped 3 bases and J dropped 6 bases, with 14 bases sitting between them.

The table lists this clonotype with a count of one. The CDR3 DNA reads TGCAGCGTTTCGACTAGCTTGAACACTGAGCAGTTCTTC. Translated, it gives CSVSTSLNTEQFF. This chain connects TRBV29-1 to TRBJ2-1; 7 bases fit TRBD2. Germline V gene data show CDR1 as SQVTM and CDR2 as ANQGSEA. Trimming removed 5 bases from V and 9 bases from J; junction bases left unmatched: 10. The CDR3 has 13 amino acids.

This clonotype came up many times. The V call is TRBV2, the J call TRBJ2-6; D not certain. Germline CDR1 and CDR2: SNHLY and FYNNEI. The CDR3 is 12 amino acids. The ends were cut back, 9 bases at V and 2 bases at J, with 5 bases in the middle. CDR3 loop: CASTPGANVLTF. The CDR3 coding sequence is TGTGCCAGTACCCCTGGGGCCAACGTCCTGACTTTC.

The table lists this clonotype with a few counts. The CDR3 DNA is TGTGCCTGGAGTGTTGCATACAATGAGCAGTTCTTC. Translated, it gives CAWSVAYNEQFF. The chain employs TRBV30 and TRBJ2-1, with D unclear. The CDR3 is made up of 12 amino acids. V was shortened by 0 bases and J by 4 bases, with 4 bases between the two germline ends. CDR1 is GTSNPN and CDR2 is SVGIG in the germline V gene (reference sequence).

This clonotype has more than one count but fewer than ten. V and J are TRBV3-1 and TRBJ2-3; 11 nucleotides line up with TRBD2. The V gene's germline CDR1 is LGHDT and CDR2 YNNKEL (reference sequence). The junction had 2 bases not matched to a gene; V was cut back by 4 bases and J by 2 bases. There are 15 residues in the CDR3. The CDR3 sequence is CASSPGLADTDTQYF. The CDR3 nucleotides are TGTGCCAGCAGCCCGGGACTAGCGGACACAGATACGCAGTATTTT.

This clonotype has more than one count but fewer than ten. Written as DNA, the CDR3 is TGTGCCAGCAGTGAACGGTTAAAGAGGGGGAACGAGCAGTACTTC. This gives the protein CASSERLKRGNEQYF. This chain links TRBV2 with TRBJ2-7, with D possibly TRBD1 on 6 matching bases. Trimming left V 2 bases short and J 5 bases short, with 16 bases between. The germline V gene has CDR1 SNHLY and CDR2 FYNNEI. This CDR3 contains 15 residues. The full variable domain, rest sourced from reference TRBV2 and TRBJ2-7, is EPEVTQTPSHQVTQMGQEVILRCVPISNHLYFYWYRQILGQKVEFLVSFYNNEISEKSEIFDDQFSVERPDGSNFTLKIRSTKLEDSAMYFCASSERLKRGNEQYFGPGTRLTVT.

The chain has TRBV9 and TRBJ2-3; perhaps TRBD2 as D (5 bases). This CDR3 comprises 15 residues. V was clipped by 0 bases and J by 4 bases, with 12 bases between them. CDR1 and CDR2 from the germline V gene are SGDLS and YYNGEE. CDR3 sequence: CASSVAGGSADTQYF. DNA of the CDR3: TGTGCCAGCAGCGTAGCTGGTGGGAGTGCAGATACGCAGTATTTT.

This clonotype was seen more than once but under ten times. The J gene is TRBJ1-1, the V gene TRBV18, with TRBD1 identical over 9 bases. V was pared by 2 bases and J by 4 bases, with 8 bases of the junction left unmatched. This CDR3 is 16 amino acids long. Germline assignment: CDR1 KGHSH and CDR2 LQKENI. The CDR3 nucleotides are TGTGCCAGCTCACCAGGGACAGGGATGCGTAGCACTGAAGCTTTCTTT. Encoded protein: CASSPGTGMRSTEAFF.

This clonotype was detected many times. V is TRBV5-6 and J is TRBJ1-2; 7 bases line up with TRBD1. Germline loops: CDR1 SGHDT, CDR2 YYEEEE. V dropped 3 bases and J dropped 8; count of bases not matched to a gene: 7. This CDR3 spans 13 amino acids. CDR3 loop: CASSWRTGFGYTF. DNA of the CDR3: TGTGCCAGCAGCTGGCGGACAGGATTCGGCTACACCTTC.

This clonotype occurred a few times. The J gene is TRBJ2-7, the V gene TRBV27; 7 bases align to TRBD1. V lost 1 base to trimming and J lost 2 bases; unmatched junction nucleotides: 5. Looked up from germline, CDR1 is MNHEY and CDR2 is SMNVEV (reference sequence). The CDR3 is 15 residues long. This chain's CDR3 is CASSLYRTGTYEQYF. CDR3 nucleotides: TGTGCCAGCAGTTTATATAGGACAGGCACCTACGAGCAGTACTTC.

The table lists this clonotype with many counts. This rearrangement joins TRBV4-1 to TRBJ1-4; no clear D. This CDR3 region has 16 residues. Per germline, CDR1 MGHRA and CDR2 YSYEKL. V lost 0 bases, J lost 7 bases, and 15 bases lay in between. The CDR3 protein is CASSQDVSGWVEKLFF. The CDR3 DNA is TGCGCCAGCAGCCAAGATGTAAGCGGGTGGGTTGAAAAACTGTTTTTT.

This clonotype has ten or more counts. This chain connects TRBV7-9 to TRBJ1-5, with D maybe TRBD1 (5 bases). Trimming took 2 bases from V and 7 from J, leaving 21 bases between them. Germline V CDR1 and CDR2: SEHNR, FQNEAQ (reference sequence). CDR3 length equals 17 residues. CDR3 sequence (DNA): TGTGCCAGCAGCTTATGGCCCGGAAGGGGACTGGGGCAGCCCCAGCATTTT. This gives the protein CASSLWPGRGLGQPQHF.